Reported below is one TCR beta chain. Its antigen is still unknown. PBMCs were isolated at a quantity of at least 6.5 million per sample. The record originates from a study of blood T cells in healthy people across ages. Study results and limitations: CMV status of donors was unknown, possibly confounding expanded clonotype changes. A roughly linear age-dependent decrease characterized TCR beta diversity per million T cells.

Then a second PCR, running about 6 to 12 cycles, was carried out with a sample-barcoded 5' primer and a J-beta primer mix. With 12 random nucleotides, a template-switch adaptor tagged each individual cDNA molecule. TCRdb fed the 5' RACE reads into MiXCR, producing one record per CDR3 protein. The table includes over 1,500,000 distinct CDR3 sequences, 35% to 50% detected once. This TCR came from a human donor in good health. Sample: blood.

CDR3 nucleotide sequence: TGCAGTGCATTAAGCGGTGAGCAGTTCTTC. Translation gives CSALSGEQFF. V is TRBV20-1 and J is TRBJ2-1, with D perhaps TRBD2 (5 bases). V shed 6 bases and J shed 9 bases, with 9 bases lying between them. The CDR3 runs 10 residues. The germline CDR1 and CDR2 sequences are DFQATT and SNEGSKA (reference sequence).